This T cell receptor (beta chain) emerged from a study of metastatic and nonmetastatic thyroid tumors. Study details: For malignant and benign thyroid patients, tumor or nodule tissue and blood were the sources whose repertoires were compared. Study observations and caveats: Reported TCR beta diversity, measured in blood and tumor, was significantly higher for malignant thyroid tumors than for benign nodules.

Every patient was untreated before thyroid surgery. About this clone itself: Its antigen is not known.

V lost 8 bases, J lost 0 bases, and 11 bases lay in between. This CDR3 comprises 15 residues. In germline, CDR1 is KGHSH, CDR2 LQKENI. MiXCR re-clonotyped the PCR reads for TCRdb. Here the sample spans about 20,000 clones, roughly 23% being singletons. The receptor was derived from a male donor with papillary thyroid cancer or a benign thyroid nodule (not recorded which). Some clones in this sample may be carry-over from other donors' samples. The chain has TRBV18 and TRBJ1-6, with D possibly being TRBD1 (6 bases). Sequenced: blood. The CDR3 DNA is TGTGCCAGCGCAGGACAGAGCTCCTATAATTCACCCCTCCACTTT. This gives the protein CASAGQSSYNSPLHF.